This TCR beta chain was captured in a study of blood T cell repertoires in COVID-19. Germline V CDR1 and CDR2: SEHNR, FQNEAQ (reference sequence). The CDR3 is 15 amino acids. Trimming pared 0 bases from V and 1 base from J, leaving 7 bases between. Per the authors' pipeline: Cell counts per sample came from amplifying reference gene primers. Clones were sequenced by immunoSEQ multiplex PCR, and TCRdb holds only the in-frame ones, with some missing. That table is the source of V, J and clone size, and D and trimming were worked out from the DNA. The sample lists 150,000 to 160,000 clones, approximately 92% occurring once.

The chain couples TRBV7-9 to TRBJ1-5, with TRBD1 as a possible D gene (6 bases). The sequencing input was peripheral blood. The receptor's source is a woman in her thirties or forties with acute or convalescent COVID-19. CDR3 DNA sequence: TGTGCCAGCAGCTTAGCCACAGGGAGCAATCAGCCCCAGCATTTT. Protein product: CASSLATGSNQPQHF.